This T cell receptor (beta chain) was documented in a study of beta chain features in type 1 diabetes. Study context: Across all samples, fewer than 120,000,000 sorted cells were examined. General observations from the study: Unsettled here was the matter of whether HLA type influences TCRB rearrangement. Among all four CD4+ subsets, Type 1 diabetes patients had TCRB CDR3s that were moderately but significantly shorter. Patients' naive, central memory and Treg TCRB repertoires seemed closer to one another than those of healthy donors.

The germline V gene has CDR1 LGHNA and CDR2 YSLEER. The length of the CDR3 is 18 residues. Unmatched junction bases numbered 7, after V lost 0 bases and J lost 1 base. Sequencing targeted expressed TCRB transcripts, as all isolated RNA had been reverse transcribed. Naive, central memory and regulatory T cell samples yielded roughly 3.5 million reads on average. Profiling relied on immunoSEQ multiplex PCR, and the TCRdb table lists in-frame clones only, not all of them. The sample has about 150,000 clones; 10% are singletons. On this clone: Its antigen is as yet unknown.

The genes are TRBV4-3 and TRBJ1-5, with 9 bases aligning to TRBD1. The sample taken for sequencing was central memory CD4+ T cells from blood. This receptor was obtained from a man aged 25-40 years with type 1 diabetes. The CDR3 nucleotides read TGCGCCAGCAGCCAAGATTGGTTCGGGACAGGGAGCAATCAGCCCCAGCATTTT. Translation: CASSQDWFGTGSNQPQHF.